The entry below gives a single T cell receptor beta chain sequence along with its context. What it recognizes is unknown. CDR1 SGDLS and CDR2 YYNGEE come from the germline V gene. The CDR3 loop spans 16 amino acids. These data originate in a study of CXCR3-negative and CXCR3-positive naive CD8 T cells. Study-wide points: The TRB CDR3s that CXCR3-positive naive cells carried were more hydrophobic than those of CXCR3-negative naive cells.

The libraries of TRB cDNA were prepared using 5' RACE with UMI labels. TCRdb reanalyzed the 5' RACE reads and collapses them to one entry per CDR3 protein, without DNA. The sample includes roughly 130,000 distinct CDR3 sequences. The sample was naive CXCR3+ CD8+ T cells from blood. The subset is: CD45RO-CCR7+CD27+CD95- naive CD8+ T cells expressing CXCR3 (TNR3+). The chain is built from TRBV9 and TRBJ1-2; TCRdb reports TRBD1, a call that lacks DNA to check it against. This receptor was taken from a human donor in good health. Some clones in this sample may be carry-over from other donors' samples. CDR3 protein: CASSVSITGAVKGYTF.